The 28 T cell receptor beta chains reported below all come from one sample, sequenced in a study of T cell repertoires in cytomegalovirus infection. TCRdb re-called the reads through MiXCR, storing one row per CDR3 protein. Of 450,000 to 550,000 distinct CDR3 sequences in the sample, about two fifths were seen once. For these receptors, no antigen is known. The starting material was cultured PBMCs, obtained from culture after CMV antigen stimulation. These receptors were collected from a human donor in good health (CMV status not recorded). Some clones in this sample may be carry-over from other donors' samples.

This clonotype was picked up a small number of times. V is TRBV7-6 and J is TRBJ2-1; maybe TRBD1 (5 bases). V dropped 0 bases and J dropped 5 bases, with 17 bases sitting between them. The CDR3 is made up of 17 amino acids. CDR1 and CDR2 (germline): SGHVS, FNYEAQ. CDR3 DNA: TGTGCCAGCAGCTTAGCGCGAGCACAGACAGAGCACAATGAGCAGTTCTTC. It is translated as CASSLARAQTEHNEQFF. Supplemented by reference TRBV7-6 and TRBJ2-1, the full variable domain reads GAGVSQSPRYKVTKRGQDVALRCDPISGHVSLYWYRQALGQGPEFLTYFNYEAQQDKSGLPNDRFSAERPEGSISTLTIQRTEQRDSAMYRCASSLARAQTEHNEQFFGPGTRLTVL.

For this clonotype: A single base separates this from a much larger clone, so it may be a read error. The CDR3 nucleotides are TGTGCCAGCAGCACCTTTTACGAGCAGTACTTC. Its protein is CASSTFYEQYF. This chain uses TRBV6-6 with TRBJ2-7; D uncertain. Trimming removed 6 bases at V and 4 bases at J, with 7 bases between. Germline assignment: CDR1 MNHNY and CDR2 SVGAGI (reference sequence). This CDR3 comprises 11 residues.

This clonotype showed up just a few times. The chain links TRBV19 to TRBJ1-6; D unclear. The CDR3 extends over 13 amino acids. Germline V gives CDR1 LNHDA, CDR2 SQIVND (reference sequence). V dropped 9 bases and J dropped 4 bases, with 10 bases sitting between them. The CDR3 bases are TGTGCCAGCGTTGGCCATTATAATTCACCCCTCCACTTT. As protein: CASVGHYNSPLHF.

In its sample, this clonotype was seen a few times. The chain is built from TRBV7-2 and TRBJ2-7; TRBD1 matches at 9 bases. The CDR3 spans 15 residues. Germline V lookup: CDR1 SGHTA, CDR2 FQGNSA. V lost 4 bases, J lost 6 bases, and 10 bases stayed unmatched. In DNA form, the CDR3 reads TGTGCCAGCAGCTCCAGAAGACAGGGGGAAAGCGAGCAGTACTTC. This translates into CASSSRRQGESEQYF.

This clonotype was seen more than once but under ten times. The chain uses TRBV7-2 and TRBJ2-5; 9 bases align to TRBD2. Germline CDR1 SGHTA, CDR2 FQGNSA. The CDR3 is 15 amino acids. The trim removed 5 bases at V and 1 base at J, leaving 5 bases unmatched. This CDR3 is CASSPQTSGQETQYF. The CDR3 DNA reads as TGTGCCAGCAGCCCCCAGACTAGCGGCCAAGAGACCCAGTACTTC.

The CDR3 coding sequence is TGTGCCAGCAGCCCCCGGACAGGAATGTATGGCTACACCTTC. It yields the protein CASSPRTGMYGYTF. The V gene is TRBV7-2, the J gene TRBJ1-2; 7 positions match TRBD1. Losses at the gene ends were 5 bases for V and 5 bases for J; bases not matched to a gene: 8. This CDR3 is built from 14 residues. Germline V gives CDR1 SGHTA, CDR2 FQGNSA.

A single count supports this clonotype. A read error may be the cause here, since a much bigger clone is one base away. The chain recombines TRBV12-3 or TRBV12-4 with TRBJ2-5; D gene ambiguous. The CDR3 length is 11 residues. Trimming stripped 6 bases from V and 5 bases from J, with 7 bases between. CDR3 in amino acids: CASRARETQYF. As DNA, the CDR3 is TGTGCCAGCAGAGCACGGGAGACCCAGTACTTC.

This clonotype was recorded once. This may be a read error: a much more frequent sequence differs by one nucleotide. V and J are TRBV14 and TRBJ2-2, with D uncertain. Trimming left V 3 bases short and J 5 bases short, with 1 base between. CDR1 SGHDN and CDR2 FVKESK come from the germline V gene. The CDR3 extends over 11 amino acids. The CDR3 bases are TGTGCCAGCAGCCATACCGGGGAGCTGTTTTTT. This codes for CASSHTGELFF.

This clonotype has only a few counts. This chain links TRBV27 with TRBJ2-2, with 7 bases aligning to TRBD2. Germline loops: CDR1 MNHEY, CDR2 SMNVEV (reference sequence). The CDR3 is made up of 17 amino acids. With 0 bases clipped from V and 4 bases from J, the junction kept 8 bases outside the gene matches. Written as DNA, the CDR3 is TGTGCCAGCAGTTTATCACTAGCGTTCGCCGGCACCGGGGAGCTGTTTTTT. Protein sequence: CASSLSLAFAGTGELFF.

The DNA for the CDR3 is TGTGCCAGCAGTCCCCCCCCGGACCAAGAGACCCAGTACTTC. Its protein product is CASSPPPDQETQYF. The V and J genes are TRBV12-3 or TRBV12-4 and TRBJ2-5; D is unclear. Between the trimmed V and J ends, which lost 5 bases and 0 bases, there was a span of 10 bases. The CDR3 extends over 14 amino acids.

This chain connects TRBV18 to TRBJ1-2, with unresolved D. The V end was cut by 2 bases, the J end by 1 base, with 8 bases between. The CDR3 is made up of 14 amino acids. Germline lookup yields CDR1 KGHSH and CDR2 LQKENI. DNA of the CDR3: TGTGCCAGCTCACCAATGCAGGATAACTATGGCTACACCTTC. Protein product: CASSPMQDNYGYTF.

V is TRBV2 and J is TRBJ2-2; TRBD2 matches at 9 bases. CDR3 length: 13 residues. Germline CDR1 and CDR2: SNHLY and FYNNEI. J lost 7 bases, V lost 10 bases, and 7 bases had no gene match. CDR3 amino acids: CATSGNEVGELFF. In nucleotides, the CDR3 is TGTGCCACTAGCGGGAATGAGGTCGGGGAGCTGTTTTTT.

The rearrangement joins TRBV7-2 to TRBJ2-3; D is perhaps TRBD2 (5 bases). The CDR3 runs 13 residues. V lost 1 base, J lost 7 bases, and 9 bases lay in between. Germline-derived CDR1 and CDR2 are SGHTA and FQGNSA. CDR3: CASSLGRGYTQYF. The CDR3 DNA reads as TGTGCCAGCAGCTTAGGTCGGGGTTATACGCAGTATTTT.

This clonotype was observed a few times. This chain connects TRBV7-9 to TRBJ2-5, with TRBD2 as a possible D gene (5 bases). The V end was cut by 7 bases, the J end by 14 bases, with 20 bases between. Germline CDR1 reads SEHNR; CDR2 reads FQNEAQ (reference sequence). The CDR3 runs to 12 residues. The chain's CDR3 is CASTGVDPGFYF. CDR3 nucleotide sequence: TGTGCCAGCACCGGGGTGGACCCGGGCTTCTACTTC.

This clonotype has just a few counts. The chain has TRBV7-6 and TRBJ2-2; D may be TRBD2 (5 bases). Deletions cut 5 bases from V and 4 bases from J, with 20 bases between. This CDR3 region has 17 residues. The V gene's germline CDR1 is SGHVS and CDR2 FNYEAQ. Written as DNA, the CDR3 is TGTGCCAGCAGCCTTGAAGCGGCTCAACGGGGCACCGGGGAGCTGTTTTTT. It codes for CASSLEAAQRGTGELFF.

This chain links TRBV7-8 with TRBJ2-7; D might be TRBD1 (5 bases). The CDR3 covers 15 residues. Germline values: CDR1 SGHVS, CDR2 FQNEAQ. With 4 bases removed from V and 2 bases from J, the gap between germline ends came to 15 bases. The CDR3 loop is CASSYMGLSTYEQYF. In DNA form, the CDR3 reads TGTGCCAGCAGCTATATGGGGCTTTCAACCTACGAGCAGTACTTC.

This clonotype was seen a handful of times. The chain uses TRBV7-2 and TRBJ1-6; 7 bases match TRBD1. V gave up 5 bases and J gave up 7 bases; unmatched junction bases: 8. The length of the CDR3 is 15 residues. Germline loops: CDR1 SGHTA, CDR2 FQGNSA. CDR3 in amino acids: CASSATGLFNSPLHF. For the CDR3, the DNA is TGTGCCAGCAGCGCGACAGGGCTATTCAATTCACCCCTCCACTTT.

In its sample, this clonotype was seen a few times. The chain employs TRBV10-3 and TRBJ2-7; either TRBD1 or TRBD2 may fit D (5 bases each). The germline V gene encodes CDR1 ENHRY and CDR2 SYGVKD. The CDR3 is made up of 14 amino acids. Trimming pared 6 bases from V and 2 bases from J, leaving 14 bases between. The CDR3, as DNA: TGTGCCATCAGCCCGGACCGGGACCCCTACGAGCAGTACTTC. This translates into CAISPDRDPYEQYF.

The chain recombines TRBV19 with TRBJ2-1, with D unclear. Germline assignment: CDR1 LNHDA and CDR2 SQIVND (reference sequence). This CDR3 has 12 amino acids. The germline V and J ends were trimmed by 7 bases and 2 bases, with 6 bases remaining between them. The CDR3 region is CASINPYNEQFF. In DNA, the CDR3 is TGTGCCAGTATTAACCCCTACAATGAGCAGTTCTTC.

About this clonotype: One junction end does not reproduce the germline sequence, and a read error may be involved. This chain links TRBV4-1 with TRBJ2-7; D gene uncertain. This CDR3 has 15 amino acids. From germline, CDR1 is MGHRA and CDR2 YSYEKL. The CDR3 DNA reads as TGTGCCAGCAGCCAAGATCTCACGGGTCTACACGAGCAGTACTTC. Its protein product is CASSQDLTGLHEQYF.

This rearrangement joins TRBV6-5 to TRBJ1-5, with 7 bases identical to TRBD1. The CDR3 runs 11 residues. CDR1 and CDR2 from the germline V gene are MNHEY and SVGAGI. The trim removed 5 bases at V and 11 bases at J, leaving 3 bases unmatched. The CDR3 DNA sequence: TGTGCCAGCAGTCAGGGGGAGACCCAGCATTTT. Translated: CASSQGETQHF.

This clonotype has just a few counts. V and J are TRBV12-3 or TRBV12-4 and TRBJ2-7, with D perhaps assigned TRBD1 or TRBD2 (5 bases each). V was trimmed by 5 bases and J by 4 bases, leaving 9 bases between them. CDR3 length: 12 amino acids. In DNA, the CDR3 is TGTGCCAGCAGTAGCAGGGAGTACGAGCAGTACTTC. Its translation: CASSSREYEQYF.

The rearrangement joins TRBV3-1 to TRBJ1-1, with D maybe TRBD1 (5 bases). V shed 4 bases and J shed 12 bases, with 21 bases lying between them. The germline gives CDR1 LGHDT, CDR2 YNNKEL (reference sequence). This CDR3 contains 14 residues. Here the CDR3 reads CASSPLSTDSGTFF. The DNA for the CDR3 is TGTGCCAGCAGCCCCTTATCGACAGACTCCGGAACTTTCTTT.

The V gene is TRBV4-2, the J gene TRBJ1-6; TRBD1 matches at 7 bases. Per the germline V gene, CDR1 is LGHNA and CDR2 is YNFKEQ. The CDR3 length is 13 residues. The V and J ends lost 3 bases and 11 bases, in that order; junction bases with no gene match: 4. The CDR3 region is CASSQGTGAPLHF. The DNA for the CDR3 is TGTGCCAGCAGCCAGGGAACAGGGGCACCCCTCCACTTT.

This sequence joins TRBV12-3 or TRBV12-4 and TRBJ1-1; D might be TRBD1 (6 bases). CDR3 length: 14 residues. The V end lost 3 bases, the J end lost 1 base, and 9 bases lay between the germline ends. The DNA for the CDR3 is TGTGCCAGCAGTTTCGGCAGGGGGAACACTGAAGCTTTCTTT. This sequence encodes CASSFGRGNTEAFF.

This chain uses TRBV2 with TRBJ1-6; D gene unclear. Per the germline V gene, CDR1 is SNHLY and CDR2 is FYNNEI. The CDR3 contains 11 residues. V was cut by 4 bases and J by 12 bases, with 7 bases left in between. As DNA, the CDR3 is TGTGCCAGCAGTGGAAAGGGACCCCTCCACTTT. Translation: CASSGKGPLHF.

This chain links TRBV6-2 or TRBV6-3 with TRBJ1-1, with D tentatively TRBD1 (6 bases). Germline CDR1 and CDR2: MNHEY and SVGEGT. Trimming shortened V by 5 bases and J by 4 bases, and 14 bases separated the two germline ends. This CDR3 is built from 14 residues. Here the CDR3 DNA reads TGTGCCAGCAGTCGACAGGTTTCGGGCACTGAAGCTTTCTTT. Encoded protein: CASSRQVSGTEAFF.

CDR3 sequence reads: CSATGLADSYEQYF. DNA of the CDR3: TGCAGTGCCACTGGACTAGCAGATTCCTACGAGCAGTACTTC. This chain uses TRBV20-1 with TRBJ2-7, with 8 bases identical to TRBD2. Trimming removed 6 bases from V and 1 base from J; junction bases left unmatched: 8. The CDR3 covers 14 residues. Germline lookup yields CDR1 DFQATT and CDR2 SNEGSKA (reference sequence).